Listed here are 2 T cell receptor beta chains from one sample, sequenced in a study of T cells in Graves' hyperthyroidism and ophthalmopathy (dated by TCRdb to about 2019). Library preparation was by multiplex PCR. The sequencing machine was an Illumina HiSeq 2000. Amplification of TCR beta CDR3 regions was carried out from RNA transcripts. The TCR CDR3 was subjected to a first round of RT-PCR using the HTBI primer set and the Qiagen OneStep RT-PCR kit. In-frame beta chains were kept once TCRdb had trimmed the public reads at Q25 with fastp and called clones with MiXCR. Rows merge per CDR3 protein into single entries with the most common DNA and genes. The table for this sample lists 480,000 or so distinct CDR3 sequences; around 43% of them were counted only once. The ten largest clones represent roughly 45% of the sample. Sequencing was carried out using peripheral blood or thyroid tissue (not recorded which). The receptor set was obtained from an adult woman with Graves' disease, either hyperthyroidism or ophthalmopathy (not recorded which).

V gene TRBV20-1 combines with J gene TRBJ1-4; D is unclear. This CDR3 contains 15 residues. The germline gives CDR1 DFQATT, CDR2 SNEGSKA (reference sequence). V was shortened by 5 bases and J by 0 bases, with 13 bases between the two germline ends. In DNA form, the CDR3 reads TGCAGTGCTCACAGAGATAGCTCAACTAATGAAAAACTGTTTTTT. This translates into CSAHRDSSTNEKLFF.

The rearrangement uses TRBV29-1 and TRBJ1-2, with TRBD1 matching 9 bases. This CDR3 has 14 residues. From germline, CDR1 is SQVTM and CDR2 ANQGSEA. Trimming took 7 bases from V and 4 from J; bases not matched to a gene: 10. The CDR3 reads CSAEAGQGSYGYTF. The CDR3 DNA reads as TGCAGCGCCGAGGCGGGACAGGGAAGCTATGGCTACACCTTC.